This is a list of T cell receptor beta chains from one sample in a study of blood T cells in healthy people across ages. One entry per CDR3 protein, called by TCRdb with MiXCR from the 5' RACE reads. Of hundreds of thousands of distinct CDR3 sequences listed, about 56% are singletons. Material for sequencing was blood. The receptor set was obtained from a man aged 40-55 years in good health. CDR3s include the opening cysteine and the closing phenylalanine or tryptophan. Fields, in order: D gene, V gene, J gene, clone size, CDR3 protein, CDR3 DNA. A D gene is named only where the DNA matches it firmly. Only some rows state a clone size, as once, few, many or a class for expanded clones.

-	TRBV28	TRBJ1-1	-	CASKKPGRGANTEAFF	TGTGCCAGCAAAAAACCGGGACGGGGGGCCAACACTGAAGCTTTCTTT
-	TRBV12-3/TRBV12-4	TRBJ2-3	-	CASSPLLAPDTQYF	TGTGCCAGCAGTCCGCTACTAGCCCCAGATACGCAGTATTTT
-	TRBV5-6	TRBJ2-5	-	CASSSKGLGQETQYF	TGTGCCAGCAGCTCAAAGGGGCTGGGGCAAGAGACCCAGTACTTC
-	TRBV11-3	TRBJ2-5	-	CASSLRTVGGHETQYF	TGTGCCAGCAGCTTAAGGACCGTCGGGGGGCATGAGACCCAGTACTTC
TRBD2	TRBV2	TRBJ2-7	few	CASSEGAVAGTYEQYF	TGTGCCAGCAGTGAGGGAGCGGTAGCGGGCACCTACGAGCAGTACTTC
-	TRBV14	TRBJ1-2	-	CASSQEHTPEMGLLNYGYTF	TGTGCCAGCAGCCAAGAACACACACCCGAGATGGGGCTCCTAAACTATGGCTACACCTTC
TRBD1	TRBV4-1	TRBJ2-7	few	CASSPETGAYEQYF	TGCGCCAGCAGCCCGGAGACAGGGGCCTACGAGCAGTACTTC
TRBD2	TRBV13	TRBJ2-7	-	CASSLEGLAGTPIYEQYF	TGTGCCAGCAGCCTAGAGGGACTAGCGGGTACCCCCATCTACGAGCAGTACTTC
-	TRBV3-1	TRBJ2-7	few	CASSQGFDSYEQYF	TGTGCCAGCAGCCAAGGGTTCGATAGCTACGAGCAGTACTTC
-	TRBV6-5	TRBJ2-5	-	CASNPREAETQYF	TGTGCCAGCAATCCCAGGGAGGCAGAGACCCAGTACTTC
-	TRBV7-2	TRBJ1-1	-	CASSLDGRDTEAFF	TGTGCCAGCAGCTTAGACGGACGGGACACTGAAGCTTTCTTT
-	TRBV12-3/TRBV12-4	TRBJ2-4	-	CASSDTTKNIQYF	TGTGCCAGCAGCGACACTACCAAAAACATTCAGTACTTC
TRBD2	TRBV28	TRBJ2-5	-	CASSPRSAGGRETQYF	TGTGCCAGCAGTCCCCGGTCGGCGGGAGGGCGAGAGACCCAGTACTTC
TRBD2	TRBV5-6	TRBJ2-5	-	CASSLEAGGYQETQYF	TGTGCCAGCAGCTTGGAGGCGGGGGGGTACCAAGAGACCCAGTACTTC
-	TRBV6-1	TRBJ2-5	-	CASKFGGAQETQYF	TGTGCCAGCAAATTCGGAGGGGCTCAAGAGACCCAGTACTTC
-	TRBV20-1	TRBJ2-7	-	CSAWERSYNEQYF	TGCAGTGCATGGGAACGGAGTTACAATGAGCAGTACTTC
-	TRBV4-3	TRBJ2-3	many	CASSQDKGDADTQYF	TGCGCCAGCAGCCAAGATAAGGGGGACGCAGATACGCAGTATTTT
-	TRBV20-1	TRBJ2-4	-	CSAATGFNNIQYF	TGCAGTGCTGCCACGGGGTTTAATAACATTCAGTACTTC
TRBD1	TRBV9	TRBJ2-7	few	CASSTRTGEQYF	TGTGCCAGCAGCACTAGGACAGGCGAGCAGTACTTC
TRBD1	TRBV5-1	TRBJ2-5	-	CASSLGDRGQEAQYF	TGCGCCAGCAGCTTGGGGGACAGGGGCCAAGAGGCCCAGTACTTC
-	TRBV28	TRBJ1-2	-	CASSVGGRRYGYTF	TGTGCCAGCAGCGTGGGGGGGCGCAGGTATGGCTACACCTTC
TRBD1	TRBV7-2	TRBJ1-4	-	CASSLDRGKEKLFF	TGTGCCAGCAGCTTAGACAGGGGGAAGGAAAAACTGTTTTTT